The 10 T cell receptor beta chains below were found in one sample sequenced in a study of Ad26.COV2.S vaccination and SARS-CoV-2 variants. Treatment denoted: roughly 18 received Ad26.COV2.S at low or high dose, single or two shots; 5 received placebo; per-sample allocation not given. Samples analyzed were those drawn on day 63 after the first vaccine or placebo injection. Produced via immunoSEQ multiplex PCR; TCRdb's table is partial and in-frame only. The sample consists of 350,000 to 500,000 clones, about 90% of them appearing once. The specimen comprised peripheral blood, sampled in a trial of Ad26.COV2.S vaccine versus placebo. These TCRs come from a person between 18 and 65 years old who received the Ad26.COV2.S COVID-19 vaccine or a placebo.

The chain couples TRBV6-6 to TRBJ2-7, with D unresolved. V was trimmed by 3 bases and J by 5 bases, leaving 8 bases between them. Germline V CDR1 and CDR2: MNHNY, SVGAGI (reference sequence). The length of the CDR3 is 12 residues. CDR3 protein: CASSYKAHEQYF. The CDR3 region has the DNA TGTGCCAGCAGTTATAAAGCCCACGAGCAGTACTTC.

The chain recombines TRBV13 with TRBJ2-7; weak D call: TRBD2 (6 bases). The CDR3 extends over 14 amino acids. Looked up from germline, CDR1 is PRHDT and CDR2 is FYEKMQ (reference sequence). V lost 0 bases to trimming and J lost 2 bases, with 8 bases between them. Here the CDR3 DNA reads TGTGCCAGCAGCTTAGGCGGGGGAGCCTACGAGCAGTACTTC. Translation: CASSLGGGAYEQYF.

This chain links TRBV5-6 with TRBJ1-4; tentative D call: TRBD1 (6 bases). The CDR3 loop spans 16 amino acids. V dropped 4 bases and J dropped 0 bases, with 13 bases sitting between them. Germline V CDR1 and CDR2: SGHDT, YYEEEE. In DNA, the CDR3 is TGTGCCAGCAGCCTACTGGACAGCGCAACTAATGAAAAACTGTTTTTT. Its protein is CASSLLDSATNEKLFF.

The rearrangement joins TRBV28 to TRBJ1-1; 7 bases are shared with TRBD1. V shed 2 bases, J shed 1 base, and the junction held 7 bases outside the gene matches. The CDR3 covers 16 residues. Germline lookup yields CDR1 MDHEN and CDR2 SYDVKM. The CDR3 nucleotides read TGTGCCAGCAGTTTAATGAAGGACAGGCGGAACACTGAAGCTTTCTTT. It specifies CASSLMKDRRNTEAFF.

Concerning this clone itself: Its ends do not fully match the called genes, so a read error is possible. The chain joins TRBV4-3 to TRBJ2-1, with D maybe TRBD1 (5 bases). The germline V gene encodes CDR1 LGHNA and CDR2 YSLEER. The length of the CDR3 is 17 residues. The DNA for the CDR3 is TGCACCAGCAGCGAAGGGGTATTAGGACAACCTAACTATGAGCAGTTCTTC. Protein product: CTSSEGVLGQPNYEQFF.

The chain employs TRBV7-6 and TRBJ1-1; D is perhaps TRBD1 (6 bases). Trimming shortened V by 4 bases and J by 3 bases, and 27 bases separated the two germline ends. The length of the CDR3 is 19 residues. The V gene's germline CDR1 is SGHVS and CDR2 FNYEAQ. As DNA, the CDR3 is TGTGCCAGCAGCTCTAGCCCTAACAGGGCCCAGAACGAGGACACTGAAGCTTTCTTT. Protein sequence: CASSSSPNRAQNEDTEAFF.

This clone was seen only once. The chain employs TRBV19 and TRBJ1-2, with 10 bases identical to TRBD1. Germline CDR1 and CDR2: LNHDA and SQIVND (reference sequence). Germline trimming cut 6 bases from V and 6 bases from J; bases unmatched to any gene: 10. The CDR3 runs 15 residues. This CDR3 is CASRPLLGQGHGYTF. DNA of the CDR3: TGTGCCAGTAGGCCCTTACTGGGACAGGGGCATGGCTACACCTTC.

This clone occurred once. The genes are TRBV11-1 and TRBJ2-5; a possible D gene is TRBD2 (6 bases). Germline V lookup: CDR1 SGHAT, CDR2 FQDESV (reference sequence). This CDR3 contains 14 residues. Trimming pared 4 bases from V and 4 bases from J, leaving 13 bases between. This CDR3 is CASSYGSPRETQYF. CDR3 in DNA: TGTGCCAGCAGCTACGGGAGTCCCCGAGAGACCCAGTACTTC.

The chain uses TRBV18 and TRBJ1-1; TRBD1 matches 9 bases. This CDR3 region has 14 residues. V was pared by 4 bases and J by 3 bases, with 3 bases of the junction left unmatched. Germline CDR1 KGHSH, CDR2 LQKENI. CDR3 amino acids: CASSQGQGHTEAFF. In DNA form, the CDR3 reads TGTGCCAGCTCACAAGGACAGGGGCACACTGAAGCTTTCTTT.

The J gene is TRBJ2-1, the V gene TRBV4-1; 13 nucleotides match TRBD2. The CDR3 contains 19 residues. Germline V gives CDR1 MGHRA, CDR2 YSYEKL. The J segment lost 0 bases and the V segment lost 2 bases, leaving 7 bases of the junction unmatched. The CDR3 spells CASSQLGLAGTSSYNEQFF. The DNA for the CDR3 is TGCGCCAGCAGCCAACTGGGACTAGCGGGAACGAGCTCCTACAATGAGCAGTTCTTC.